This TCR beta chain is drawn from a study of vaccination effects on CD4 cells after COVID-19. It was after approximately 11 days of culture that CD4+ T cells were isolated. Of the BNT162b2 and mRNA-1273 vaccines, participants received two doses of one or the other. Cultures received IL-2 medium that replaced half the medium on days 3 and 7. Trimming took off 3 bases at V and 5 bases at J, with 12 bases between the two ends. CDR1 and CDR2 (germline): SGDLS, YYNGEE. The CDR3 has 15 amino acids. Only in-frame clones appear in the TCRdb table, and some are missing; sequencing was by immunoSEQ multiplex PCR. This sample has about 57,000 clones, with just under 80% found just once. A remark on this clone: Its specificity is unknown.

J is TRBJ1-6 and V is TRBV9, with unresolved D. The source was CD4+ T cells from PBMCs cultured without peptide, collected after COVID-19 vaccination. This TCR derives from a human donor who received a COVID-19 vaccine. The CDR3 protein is CASSAPPPNNSPLHF. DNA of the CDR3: TGTGCCAGCAGCGCCCCCCCACCGAATAATTCACCCCTCCACTTT.